The clone carrying this T cell receptor (beta chain) was seen more than once but under ten times. The antigen is not known. The CDR3 extends over 19 amino acids. V lost 5 bases and J lost 0, with 22 bases in between. These data are taken from a study of Ad26.COV2.S vaccination and SARS-CoV-2 variants. Libraries were prepared by immunoSEQ multiplex PCR; TCRdb keeps only in-frame clonotypes and omits some of them. The data hold roughly 380,000 clones, with about 92% observed a single time. General study results and limits: Non-spike TCR breadth was similar in vaccine and placebo recipients. It was reported that spike-specific CD8+ and CD4+ T cell responses were substantially broad after vaccination. Vaccine recipients surpassed placebo recipients in spike-specific TCR breadth.

The material was peripheral blood, obtained after recovery from COVID-19. The chain has TRBV6-7 and TRBJ1-4; a possible D gene is TRBD1 (5 bases). TRBV6-7 is recorded as an ORF, its role being uncertain. This TCR came from a human donor who had recovered from COVID-19. The CDR3: CASSPWAGTPYATNEKLFF. CDR3 in DNA: TGTGCCAGCAGTCCCTGGGCAGGGACCCCATATGCAACTAATGAAAAACTGTTTTTT.